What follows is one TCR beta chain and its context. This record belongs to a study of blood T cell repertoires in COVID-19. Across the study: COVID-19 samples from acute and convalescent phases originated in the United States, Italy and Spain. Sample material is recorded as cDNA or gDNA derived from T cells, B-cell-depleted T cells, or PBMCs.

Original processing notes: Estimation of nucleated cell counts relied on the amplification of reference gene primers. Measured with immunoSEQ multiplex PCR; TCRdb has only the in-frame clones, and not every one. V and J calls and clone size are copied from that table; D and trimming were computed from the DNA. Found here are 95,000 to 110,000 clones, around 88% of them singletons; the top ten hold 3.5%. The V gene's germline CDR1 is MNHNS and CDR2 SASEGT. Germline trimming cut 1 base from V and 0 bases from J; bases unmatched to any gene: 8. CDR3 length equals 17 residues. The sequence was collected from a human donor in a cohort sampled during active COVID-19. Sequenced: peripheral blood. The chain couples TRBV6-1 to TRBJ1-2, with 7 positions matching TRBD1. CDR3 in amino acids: CASSEEVTGTANYGYTF. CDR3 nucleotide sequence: TGTGCCAGCAGTGAAGAAGTTACAGGGACAGCTAACTATGGCTACACCTTC.